This T cell receptor (beta chain) was captured by sequencing in a study of cytomegalovirus exposure and HLA in healthy donors. Amplification used 60 Vbeta primers and 13 Jbeta primers. The assay was immunoSEQ multiplex PCR, and TCRdb's table has in-frame clones only and misses some. Here the sample spans over 150,000 clones, under 90% being singletons. A few counts support this clone. Its antigen is undetermined. The study, taken as a whole, reports: Roughly even sequencing depth across donors was the assumption behind the presence/absence analyses. A later analysis, which compared TCR beta chains of equal frequency, found the HLA-associated ones more clonally expanded.

V trimming: 5 bases; J trimming: 5 bases; junction bases outside the gene matches: 5. The CDR3 is 13 residues long. CDR1 LNHDA and CDR2 SQIVND come from the germline V gene (reference sequence). This chain uses TRBV19 with TRBJ1-1; 7 bases map to TRBD1. The receptor comes from a man between 18 and 35 years old in good health and CMV-seronegative. Sequencing was performed on PBMCs. CDR3 residues: CASSQGERTEAFF. The DNA of the CDR3 is TGTGCCAGTAGTCAGGGGGAAAGAACTGAAGCTTTCTTT.